This note documents a single TCR beta chain sequence. The sample is drawn from a study of T cells in localized non-small cell lung cancer. Sequencing used immunoSEQ multiplex PCR; TCRdb keeps in-frame clones, though not all of them. The table has some 50,000 clones, around nine tenths seen once; the top ten hold about 17%. This CDR3 has 13 amino acids. The germline CDR1 and CDR2 sequences are SEHNR and FQNEAQ (reference sequence). The V and J ends lost 2 bases and 4 bases respectively, with 7 bases between them. This sequence originates from a female donor with stage II lung adenocarcinoma. The chain has TRBV7-9 and TRBJ2-3, with D unresolved. This sample comprised PBMCs, obtained before any cancer treatment. CDR3 DNA: TGTGCCAGCAGCTTATACCAGGCAGATACGCAGTATTTT. This codes for CASSLYQADTQYF.